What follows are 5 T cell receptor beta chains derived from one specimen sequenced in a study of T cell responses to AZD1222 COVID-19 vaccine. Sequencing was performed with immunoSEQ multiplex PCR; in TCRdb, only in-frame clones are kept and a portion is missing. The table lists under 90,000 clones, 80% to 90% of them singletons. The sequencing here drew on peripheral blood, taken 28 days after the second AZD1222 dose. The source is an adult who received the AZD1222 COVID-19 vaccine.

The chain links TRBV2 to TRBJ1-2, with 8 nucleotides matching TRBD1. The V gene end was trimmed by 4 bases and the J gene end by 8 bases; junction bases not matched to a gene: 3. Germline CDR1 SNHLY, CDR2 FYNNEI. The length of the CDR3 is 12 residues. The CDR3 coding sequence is TGTGCCAGCAGTGGCGGACAGGGCGGCTACACCTTC. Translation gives CASSGGQGGYTF. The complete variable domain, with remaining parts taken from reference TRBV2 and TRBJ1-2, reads EPEVTQTPSHQVTQMGQEVILRCVPISNHLYFYWYRQILGQKVEFLVSFYNNEISEKSEIFDDQFSVERPDGSNFTLKIRSTKLEDSAMYFCASSGGQGGYTFGSGTRLTVV.

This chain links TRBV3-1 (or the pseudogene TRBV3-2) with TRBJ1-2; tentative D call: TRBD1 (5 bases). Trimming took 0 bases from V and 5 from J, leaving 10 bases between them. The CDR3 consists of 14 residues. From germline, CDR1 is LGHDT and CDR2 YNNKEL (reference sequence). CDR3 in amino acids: CASSQDNRRYGYTF. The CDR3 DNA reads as TGTGCCAGCAGCCAAGATAACAGGAGGTATGGCTACACCTTC.

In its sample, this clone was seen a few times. CDR3 in amino acids: CATIQTGELFF. DNA for the CDR3: TGTGCCACCATACAGACCGGGGAGCTGTTTTTT. The chain recombines TRBV7-9 with TRBJ2-2; D is unresolved. The CDR3 is 11 amino acids. Germline CDR1 and CDR2: SEHNR and FQNEAQ (reference sequence). Trimming removed 10 bases from V and 5 bases from J, with 8 bases in between.

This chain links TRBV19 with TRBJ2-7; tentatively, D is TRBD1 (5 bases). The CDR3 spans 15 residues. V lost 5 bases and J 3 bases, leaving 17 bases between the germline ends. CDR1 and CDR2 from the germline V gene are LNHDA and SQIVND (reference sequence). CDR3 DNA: TGTGCCAGTAGTCAACGGGCGCAGGGTGGCTACGAGCAGTACTTC. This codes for CASSQRAQGGYEQYF.

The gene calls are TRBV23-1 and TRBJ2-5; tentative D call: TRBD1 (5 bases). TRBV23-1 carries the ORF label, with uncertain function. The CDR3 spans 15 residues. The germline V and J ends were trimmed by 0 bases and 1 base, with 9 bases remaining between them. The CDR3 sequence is CASSQSKGIQETQYF. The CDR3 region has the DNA TGCGCCAGCAGTCAATCGAAGGGGATCCAAGAGACCCAGTACTTC.